Below, 30 T cell receptor beta chains from the same sample are listed, as sequenced in a study of PD-1 blockade in classical Hodgkin lymphoma. Clones were read by immunoSEQ multiplex PCR, and TCRdb kept only the in-frame ones, dropping some. The sample holds 50,000 to 85,000 clones, over 55% seen once. The patients all showed relapse after autologous stem cell transplantation, while their brentuximab vedotin exposure varied. The material was peripheral blood mononuclear cells (PBMCs), obtained before the second cycle of nivolumab. These receptors were obtained from a human donor with classical Hodgkin lymphoma.

This sequence joins TRBV23-1 and TRBJ2-7, with 7 bases aligning to TRBD1. TRBV23-1 is designated an ORF whose function remains uncertain. V trimming: 6 bases; J trimming: 1 base; junction bases outside the gene matches: 3. This CDR3 spans 13 amino acids. For the CDR3, the DNA is TGCGCCAGCAGCCGACAGGGTTCCTACGAGCAGTACTTC. Protein: CASSRQGSYEQYF.

This chain joins TRBV5-4 and TRBJ2-7; 8 positions agree with TRBD1. V was pared by 0 bases and J by 6 bases, with 8 bases of the junction left unmatched. Germline V gene sequence: CDR1 SGHNT, CDR2 YYREEE (reference sequence). CDR3 length: 15 amino acids. CDR3 sequence reads: CASSLDGQGMGEQYF. In nucleotides, the CDR3 is TGTGCCAGCAGCTTGGATGGACAGGGTATGGGCGAGCAGTACTTC.

This clone was observed once. The rearrangement links TRBV6-5 to TRBJ2-5, with D possibly being TRBD2 (5 bases). V lost 5 bases to trimming and J lost 3 bases, with 16 bases between them. The germline V gene has CDR1 MNHEY and CDR2 SVGAGI. There are 15 residues in the CDR3. The CDR3 reads CASSPSAGPEETQYF. The CDR3 bases are TGTGCCAGCAGTCCAAGCGCGGGCCCCGAAGAGACCCAGTACTTC.

This sequence joins TRBV7-9 and TRBJ2-5; no clear D. CDR1 and CDR2 (germline): SEHNR, FQNEAQ (reference sequence). This CDR3 spans 15 amino acids. V lost 2 bases and J 2 bases, leaving 12 bases between the germline ends. The CDR3 DNA follows: TGTGCCAGCAGCTTACCAGGCCCGCTTCAAGAGACCCAGTACTTC. Translating gives CASSLPGPLQETQYF.

This clone was recorded a few times. The chain combines TRBV2 with TRBJ2-7; D is perhaps TRBD2 (5 bases). The CDR3 consists of 14 residues. Germline CDR1 reads SNHLY; CDR2 reads FYNNEI. V dropped 2 bases and J dropped 7 bases, with 15 bases sitting between them. The CDR3 region is CASSELLGRSEQYF. CDR3 nucleotide sequence: TGTGCCAGCAGTGAATTGTTGGGGAGAAGTGAGCAGTACTTC.

The V gene is TRBV11-2, the J gene TRBJ1-5; no reliable D call. The CDR3 extends over 12 amino acids. Germline CDR1 SGHAT, CDR2 FQNNGV. Trimming shortened V by 3 bases and J by 6 bases, and 6 bases separated the two germline ends. Here the CDR3 DNA reads TGTGCCAGCAGCTTGGTCGGTCAGCCCCAGCATTTT. Amino acid sequence: CASSLVGQPQHF.

This clone was detected a few times. V is TRBV6-6 and J is TRBJ2-3, with no clear D. The V gene's germline CDR1 is MNHNY and CDR2 SVGAGI (reference sequence). The CDR3 runs to 13 residues. V was cut by 5 bases and J by 0 bases, with 6 bases left in between. CDR3 amino acids: CASSPGSTDTQYF. CDR3 bases: TGTGCCAGCAGTCCGGGTAGCACAGATACGCAGTATTTT.

V gene TRBV11-3 combines with J gene TRBJ2-7; D is unclear. V was pared by 5 bases and J by 0 bases, with 11 bases between. CDR3 length: 14 residues. CDR1 is SGHNT, CDR2 YENEEA, per germline. Here the CDR3 reads CASSTPGYSYEQYF. The CDR3 DNA follows: TGTGCCAGCAGCACCCCAGGATACTCCTACGAGCAGTACTTC.

This clone was counted only a few times. The rearrangement joins TRBV21-1 to TRBJ2-6. TRBV21-1 is reported as a pseudogene. This CDR3 region has 16 residues. CDR3 protein: CASSIGTASGANVLTF. DNA for the CDR3: TGTGCCAGCAGCATAGGGACCGCTTCTGGGGCCAACGTCCTGACTTTC.

In this sample, this clone turned up a few times. Other DNA sequences in this sample translate to the same CDR3. The chain joins TRBV5-1 to TRBJ1-1; TRBD1 agrees at 7 bases. After removal of 5 bases from V and 0 bases from J, the junction contained 4 bases not matched to a gene. Germline V gene lookup returns CDR1 SGHRS and CDR2 YFSETQ. The CDR3 consists of 14 residues. For the CDR3, the DNA is TGCGCCAGCAGTCTGGGACAGATGAACACTGAAGCTTTCTTT. It encodes CASSLGQMNTEAFF.

This chain links TRBV6-1 with TRBJ2-7, with no clear D. The CDR3 extends over 13 amino acids. V was pared by 2 bases and J by 7 bases, with 12 bases between. The germline V gene has CDR1 MNHNS and CDR2 SASEGT. CDR3 protein: CASSEWYTPEQYF. DNA of the CDR3: TGTGCCAGCAGTGAATGGTATACCCCAGAGCAGTACTTC.

V and J are TRBV11-2 and TRBJ2-7, with TRBD1 as a possible D gene (5 bases). The CDR3 runs to 15 residues. Looked up from germline, CDR1 is SGHAT and CDR2 is FQNNGV. Trimming took 3 bases from V and 0 from J, leaving 12 bases between them. The CDR3 loop is CASSFLQDYSYEQYF. Written as DNA, the CDR3 is TGTGCCAGCAGCTTTTTACAGGATTACTCCTACGAGCAGTACTTC. The variable domain in full, with the rest retrieved from reference TRBV11-2 and TRBJ2-7, is EAGVAQSPRYKIIEKRQSVAFWCNPISGHATLYWYQQILGQGPKLLIQFQNNGVVDDSQLPKDRFSAERLKGVDSTLKIQPAKLEDSAVYLCASSFLQDYSYEQYFGPGTRLTVT.

The gene calls are TRBV11-2 and TRBJ2-3, with a tentative D call TRBD1 (6 bases). The CDR3 is 15 residues long. Germline V gene lookup returns CDR1 SGHAT and CDR2 FQNNGV. Trimming pared 3 bases from V and 0 bases from J, leaving 10 bases between. The CDR3 is CASSLLTGSTDTQYF. The CDR3 DNA reads as TGTGCCAGCAGCTTGTTGACAGGAAGCACAGATACGCAGTATTTT.

The chain joins TRBV29-1 to TRBJ2-1, with unresolved D. Looked up from germline, CDR1 is SQVTM and CDR2 is ANQGSEA. The germline V and J ends were trimmed by 5 bases and 0 bases, with 17 bases remaining between them. The CDR3 is 16 amino acids. This chain's CDR3 is CSVPKNLIGSYNEQFF. Here the CDR3 DNA reads TGCAGCGTTCCCAAAAATTTAATAGGCTCCTACAATGAGCAGTTCTTC.

This sequence joins TRBV11-2 and TRBJ2-1; possible D gene TRBD1, 6 bases. The V end lost 6 bases, the J end lost 3 bases, and 18 bases lay between the germline ends. CDR1 and CDR2 from the germline V gene are SGHAT and FQNNGV. The CDR3 extends over 16 amino acids. CDR3 amino acids: CASSSEGIRGYNEQFF. The CDR3 bases are TGTGCCAGCAGTAGCGAGGGTATCAGGGGCTACAATGAGCAGTTCTTC. The full variable domain, with the rest looked up from reference TRBV11-2 and TRBJ2-1, is EAGVAQSPRYKIIEKRQSVAFWCNPISGHATLYWYQQILGQGPKLLIQFQNNGVVDDSQLPKDRFSAERLKGVDSTLKIQPAKLEDSAVYLCASSSEGIRGYNEQFFGPGTRLTVL.

The chain uses TRBV18 and TRBJ2-1; 11 bases line up with TRBD2. The CDR3 loop spans 15 amino acids. Germline loops: CDR1 KGHSH, CDR2 LQKENI. J gave up 6 bases and V 3 bases, and 4 bases lay outside the gene matches. CDR3 nucleotides: TGTGCCAGCTCACCGTCCGGGACTAGCGGCAATGAGCAGTTCTTC. Its translation: CASSPSGTSGNEQFF.

The rearrangement uses TRBV25-1 and TRBJ1-2; possibly TRBD1 for D (6 bases). CDR3 length: 14 amino acids. CDR1 is MGHDK and CDR2 is SYGVNS in the germline V gene. Trimming left V 1 base short and J 6 bases short, with 12 bases between. The CDR3 DNA sequence: TGTGCCAGCAGTGAATGGGGCAGGGGAGATGGCTACACCTTC. Translation: CASSEWGRGDGYTF.

The CDR3: CSVERGQGNEKLFF. In DNA, the CDR3 is TGCAGCGTTGAAAGGGGTCAGGGAAATGAAAAACTGTTTTTT. This sequence joins TRBV29-1 and TRBJ1-4; D might be TRBD1 (5 bases). V was trimmed by 2 bases and J by 5 bases, leaving 12 bases between them. Germline V gene sequence: CDR1 SQVTM, CDR2 ANQGSEA. CDR3 length: 14 amino acids.

The chain combines TRBV7-9 with TRBJ1-1; 9 bases are shared with TRBD1. The V gene end was trimmed by 3 bases and the J gene end by 5 bases; junction bases not matched to a gene: 4. CDR3 length: 14 residues. Germline CDR1 SEHNR, CDR2 FQNEAQ (reference sequence). CDR3 sequence reads: CASSFDRGKTEAFF. CDR3 nucleotide sequence: TGTGCCAGCAGCTTCGACAGGGGGAAGACTGAAGCTTTCTTT.

V is TRBV9 and J is TRBJ2-2; 12 nucleotides line up with TRBD2. The CDR3 covers 15 residues. Germline assignment: CDR1 SGDLS and CDR2 YYNGEE. The V gene end was trimmed by 5 bases and the J gene end by 5 bases; junction bases not matched to a gene: 4. The CDR3 region has the DNA TGTGCCAGCAGTGACCTAGCGGGGGGGACCGGGGAGCTGTTTTTT. Amino acid sequence: CASSDLAGGTGELFF.

The gene calls are TRBV5-1 and TRBJ2-3; D is perhaps TRBD2 (5 bases). The CDR3 spans 15 residues. Germline values: CDR1 SGHRS, CDR2 YFSETQ. V lost 2 bases to trimming and J lost 0 bases, with 10 bases between them. The CDR3 loop reads CASSLQGSSTDTQYF. CDR3 bases: TGCGCCAGCAGCTTACAAGGGAGCAGCACAGATACGCAGTATTTT.

The CDR3 protein is CASSLLPTQPPSEAFF. In DNA, the CDR3 is TGTGCCAGCAGTTTATTGCCGACTCAACCACCTTCAGAAGCTTTCTTT. The chain couples TRBV27 to TRBJ1-1; no definite D call. This CDR3 region has 16 residues. Germline loops: CDR1 MNHEY, CDR2 SMNVEV (reference sequence). V was cut by 1 base and J by 8 bases, with 20 bases left in between.

This clone was counted between two and nine times. The gene calls are TRBV5-6 and TRBJ1-1; D not resolved. Germline V CDR1 and CDR2: SGHDT, YYEEEE. Trimming cost V 0 bases and J 0 bases, with 3 bases left between them. The CDR3 length is 13 residues. In nucleotides, the CDR3 is TGTGCCAGCAGCTTGGGCTTGAACACTGAAGCTTTCTTT. Its translation: CASSLGLNTEAFF.

This clone has only a few counts. The rearrangement joins TRBV7-8 to TRBJ1-5; no clear D gene. The CDR3 spans 14 residues. Germline V gives CDR1 SGHVS, CDR2 FQNEAQ. The V gene lost 5 bases and the J gene lost 6 bases, with 14 bases spanning the gap. The CDR3 protein is CASSLEAGSQPQHF. The CDR3 nucleotides are TGTGCCAGCAGCCTAGAAGCGGGGAGTCAGCCCCAGCATTTT. The full variable domain, its missing parts supplied by reference TRBV7-8 and TRBJ1-5, is GAGVSQSPRYKVAKRGQDVALRCDPISGHVSLFWYQQALGQGPEFLTYFQNEAQLDKSGLPSDRFFAERPEGSVSTLKIQRTQQEDSAVYLCASSLEAGSQPQHFGDGTRLSIL.

The gene calls are TRBV2 and TRBJ1-4; perhaps TRBD1 as D (5 bases). CDR3 length equals 14 residues. The germline CDR1 and CDR2 sequences are SNHLY and FYNNEI. Trimming left V 4 bases short and J 3 bases short, with 9 bases between. The CDR3: CASSGGGANEKLFF. Written as DNA, the CDR3 is TGTGCCAGCAGTGGGGGGGGAGCTAATGAAAAACTGTTTTTT.

The rearrangement joins TRBV9 to TRBJ2-1; D is unresolved. Deletions cut 0 bases from V and 0 bases from J, with 1 base between. Germline assignment: CDR1 SGDLS and CDR2 YYNGEE. CDR3 length equals 13 residues. The CDR3 sequence is CASSVASYNEQFF. As DNA, the CDR3 is TGTGCCAGCAGCGTAGCCTCCTACAATGAGCAGTTCTTC.

V usage is TRBV5-3 and J usage is TRBJ2-5, with D possibly being TRBD2 (6 bases). TRBV5-3 is known as an ORF, though its function is uncertain. The CDR3 totals 16 residues. V was cut by 9 bases and J by 4 bases, with 25 bases left in between. CDR3 sequence (DNA): TGTGCCACCCGTCCTTCCCGGGATCCGCGGGGAGAGACCCAGTACTTC. Its protein product is CATRPSRDPRGETQYF.

The V gene is TRBV2, the J gene TRBJ2-3, with D perhaps TRBD2 (7 bases). Trimming stripped 1 base from V and 5 bases from J, with 10 bases between. The CDR3 loop spans 14 amino acids. Germline lookup yields CDR1 SNHLY and CDR2 FYNNEI. The CDR3, as DNA: TGTGCCAGCAGTGAAGGGGGGGGGCAAGATACGCAGTATTTT. Protein sequence: CASSEGGGQDTQYF.

In this sample, this clone turned up many times. The V and J genes are TRBV19 and TRBJ2-3, with 7 bases identical to TRBD1. V dropped 3 bases and J dropped 0; count of bases not matched to a gene: 6. The CDR3 has 16 amino acids. Germline assignment: CDR1 LNHDA and CDR2 SQIVND (reference sequence). The CDR3 reads CASSMGDSTSTDTQYF. The CDR3 bases are TGTGCCAGTAGTATGGGGGACAGCACCAGCACAGATACGCAGTATTTT.

The rearrangement joins TRBV21-1 to TRBJ1-3. TRBV21-1 is assigned pseudogene status. The CDR3 is 14 residues long. The CDR3 loop reads CASQRGDSGNTIYF. The CDR3 region has the DNA TGTGCCAGCCAAAGGGGAGACTCTGGAAACACCATATATTTT.